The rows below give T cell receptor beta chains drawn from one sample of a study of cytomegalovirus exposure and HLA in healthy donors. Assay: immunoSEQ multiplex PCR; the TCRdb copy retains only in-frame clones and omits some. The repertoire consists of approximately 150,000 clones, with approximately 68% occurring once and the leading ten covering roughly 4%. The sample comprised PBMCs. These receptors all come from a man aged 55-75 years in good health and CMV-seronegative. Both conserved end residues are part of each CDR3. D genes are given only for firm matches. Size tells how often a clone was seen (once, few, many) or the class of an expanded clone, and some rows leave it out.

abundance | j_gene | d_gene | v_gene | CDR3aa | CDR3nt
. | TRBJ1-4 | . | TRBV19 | CASSTYVGPAGSNEKLFF | TGTGCCAGTAGCACGTATGTCGGGCCGGCAGGGTCTAATGAAAAACTGTTTTTT
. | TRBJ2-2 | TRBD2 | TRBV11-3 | CASSPGLAGKTGELFF | TGTGCCAGCAGCCCCGGACTAGCGGGTAAAACCGGGGAGCTGTTTTTT
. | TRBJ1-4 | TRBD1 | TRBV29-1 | CSARDRGNEKLFF | TGCAGCGCCAGGGACAGGGGCAATGAAAAACTGTTTTTT
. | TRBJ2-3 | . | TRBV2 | CASIPSLDTQYF | TGTGCCAGCATCCCTTCCCTGGATACGCAGTATTTT
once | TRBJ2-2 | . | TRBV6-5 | CASSGSANTGELFF | TGTGCCAGCAGCGGTAGCGCGAACACCGGGGAGCTGTTTTTT
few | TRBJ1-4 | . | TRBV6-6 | CASSSYREKLFF | TGTGCCAGCAGTTCCTACAGAGAAAAACTGTTTTTT
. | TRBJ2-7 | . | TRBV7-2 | CASSPYYEQYF | TGTGCCAGCAGCCCTTACTACGAGCAGTACTTC
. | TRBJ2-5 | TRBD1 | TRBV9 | CASSVGQGAETQYF | TGTGCCAGCAGCGTAGGGCAGGGGGCAGAGACCCAGTACTTC
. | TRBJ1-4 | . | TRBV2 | CASRAGRWGETNEKLFF | TGTGCCAGCAGAGCCGGCCGATGGGGGGAAACTAATGAAAAACTGTTTTTT
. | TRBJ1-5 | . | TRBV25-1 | CASSEAQGQPQHF | TGTGCCAGCAGTGAAGCCCAGGGTCAGCCCCAGCATTTT
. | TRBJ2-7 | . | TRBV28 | CASSLSGPSYEQYF | TGTGCCAGCAGTCTATCGGGTCCCTCCTACGAGCAGTACTTC
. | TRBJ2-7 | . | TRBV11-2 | CASRFQGREEQYF | TGTGCCAGCAGGTTCCAGGGTCGCGAGGAGCAGTACTTC
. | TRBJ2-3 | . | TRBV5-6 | CASSLSLSTDTQYF | TGTGCCAGCAGTTTGAGCCTATCGACAGATACGCAGTATTTT
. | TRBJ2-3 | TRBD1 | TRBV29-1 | CSVEALALGQGTDTQYF | TGCAGCGTTGAGGCCCTCGCACTGGGACAGGGAACAGATACGCAGTATTTT
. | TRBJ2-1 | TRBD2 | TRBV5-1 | CASSTRVAGERGQFF | TGCGCCAGCAGCACCCGGGTAGCGGGAGAAAGGGGGCAGTTCTTC
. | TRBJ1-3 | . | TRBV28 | CASTGAPGNTIYF | TGTGCCAGCACTGGGGCGCCGGGAAACACCATATATTTT
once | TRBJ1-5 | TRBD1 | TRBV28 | CASSTRAGGQPQHF | TGTGCCAGCAGTACTCGGGCAGGGGGACAGCCCCAGCATTTT
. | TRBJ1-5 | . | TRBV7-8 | CASSLAPRANQPQHF | TGTGCCAGCAGCTTAGCGCCCAGGGCTAATCAGCCCCAGCATTTT
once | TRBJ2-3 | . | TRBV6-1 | CASSRGSDTQYF | TGTGCCAGCAGTCGAGGGTCAGATACGCAGTATTTT
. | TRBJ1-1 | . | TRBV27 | CASSKDSMAGTEAFF | TGTGCCAGCAGTAAGGACTCAATGGCTGGCACTGAAGCTTTCTTT
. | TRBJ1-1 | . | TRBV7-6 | CASSLGQNTEAFF | TGCGCCAGCAGCTTGGGGCAGAACACTGAAGCTTTCTTT
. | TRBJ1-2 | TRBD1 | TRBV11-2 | CASSLDRGSEGYTF | TGTGCCAGCAGCTTAGACAGGGGGTCAGAGGGCTACACCTTC
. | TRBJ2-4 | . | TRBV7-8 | CASSPPLRGENIQYF | TGTGCCAGCAGCCCACCCTTAAGGGGCGAAAACATTCAGTACTTC
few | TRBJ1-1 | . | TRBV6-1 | CASNGGRANTEAFF | TGTGCCAGCAACGGGGGGCGAGCGAACACTGAAGCTTTCTTT
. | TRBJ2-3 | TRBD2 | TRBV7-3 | CASSITSGHGTDTQYF | TGTGCCAGCAGCATTACTAGCGGCCATGGCACAGATACGCAGTATTTT
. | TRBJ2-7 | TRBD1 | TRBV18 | CASSPSQGPGHEQYF | TGTGCCAGCTCTCCTTCACAGGGGCCAGGGCACGAGCAGTACTTC
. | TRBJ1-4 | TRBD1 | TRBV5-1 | CASSFRGTNEKLFF | TGCGCCAGCAGCTTCAGGGGGACTAATGAAAAACTGTTTTTT
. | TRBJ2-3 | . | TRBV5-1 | CASSLTGVLTDTQYF | TGCGCCAGCAGCTTGACCGGGGTACTCACAGATACGCAGTATTTT
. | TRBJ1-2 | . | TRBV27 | CASSPDIGYGYTF | TGTGCCAGCAGTCCGGACATTGGCTATGGCTACACCTTC
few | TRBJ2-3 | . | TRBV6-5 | CASSRDWTDTQYF | TGTGCCAGCAGTCGGGACTGGACAGATACGCAGTATTTT
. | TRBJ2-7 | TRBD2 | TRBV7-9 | CASSLEGGPVYEQYF | TGTGCCAGCAGCTTAGAGGGAGGGCCTGTCTACGAGCAGTACTTC
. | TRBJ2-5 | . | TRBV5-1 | CASSLGTPPVETQYF | TGCGCCAGCAGCTTGGGGACACCGCCGGTGGAGACCCAGTACTTC
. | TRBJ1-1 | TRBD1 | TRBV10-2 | CASSRQGARTEAFF | TGCGCCAGCAGTCGCCAGGGGGCGCGCACTGAAGCTTTCTTT
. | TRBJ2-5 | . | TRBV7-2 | CASSLRTAQETQYF | TGTGCCAGCAGCCTCCGGACAGCTCAAGAGACCCAGTACTTC
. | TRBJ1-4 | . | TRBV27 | CASSYGNNEKLFF | TGTGCCAGCAGTTACGGGAATAATGAAAAACTGTTTTTT
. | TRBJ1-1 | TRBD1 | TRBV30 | CAWSEGAENTEAFF | TGTGCCTGGAGTGAGGGGGCAGAGAACACTGAAGCTTTCTTT
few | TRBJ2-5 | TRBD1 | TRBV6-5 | CASSYSNRGRETQYF | TGTGCCAGCAGTTACTCGAACAGGGGGCGTGAGACCCAGTACTTC
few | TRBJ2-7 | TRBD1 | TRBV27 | CASSLRDRASYEQYF | TGTGCCAGCAGTCTCCGGGACAGGGCCTCCTACGAGCAGTACTTC
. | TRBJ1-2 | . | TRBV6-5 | CASSSPGVHGYTF | TGTGCCAGCAGTTCCCCAGGGGTCCATGGCTACACCTTC
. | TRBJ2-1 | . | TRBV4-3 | CASSQDLGGYYNEQFF | TGCGCCAGCAGCCAAGACTTAGGGGGATATTACAATGAGCAGTTCTTC
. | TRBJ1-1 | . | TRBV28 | CASRTRGEGSTEAFF | TGTGCCAGCAGAACCAGGGGAGAAGGGAGCACTGAAGCTTTCTTT
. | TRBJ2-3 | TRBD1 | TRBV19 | CASSIGGTGGWSIRDTQYF | TGTGCCAGTAGTATAGGGGGGACAGGGGGCTGGAGTATTCGAGATACGCAGTATTTT
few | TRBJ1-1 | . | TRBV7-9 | CSSSPDWLAFF | TGTTCCAGCAGCCCTGACTGGTTGGCTTTCTTT